This T cell receptor (beta chain) was sequenced for a study of identical twins. This CDR3 has 13 amino acids. V lost 2 bases to trimming and J lost 6 bases, with 10 bases between them. The germline gives CDR1 SEHNR, CDR2 FQNEAQ (reference sequence). A template switching step contributed a universal primer site, while unique molecular identifiers were present in the cDNA. TCRdb redid the calling of the 5' RACE reads with MiXCR, one entry per CDR3 protein. The table has 200,000 to 250,000 distinct CDR3 sequences, 6.5% seen once. This clonotype was recorded many times. These data also featured in a second study, about T cells expressing NK-cell markers.

The receptor comes from a woman aged 18-29 years in good health. The sequencing sample was made of CD8+ T cells sorted from blood. The chain recombines TRBV7-9 with TRBJ1-2; D remains ambiguous. The CDR3 bases are TGTGCCAGCAGCTTACTCCCTCCCCATGGCTACACCTTC. Protein: CASSLLPPHGYTF.